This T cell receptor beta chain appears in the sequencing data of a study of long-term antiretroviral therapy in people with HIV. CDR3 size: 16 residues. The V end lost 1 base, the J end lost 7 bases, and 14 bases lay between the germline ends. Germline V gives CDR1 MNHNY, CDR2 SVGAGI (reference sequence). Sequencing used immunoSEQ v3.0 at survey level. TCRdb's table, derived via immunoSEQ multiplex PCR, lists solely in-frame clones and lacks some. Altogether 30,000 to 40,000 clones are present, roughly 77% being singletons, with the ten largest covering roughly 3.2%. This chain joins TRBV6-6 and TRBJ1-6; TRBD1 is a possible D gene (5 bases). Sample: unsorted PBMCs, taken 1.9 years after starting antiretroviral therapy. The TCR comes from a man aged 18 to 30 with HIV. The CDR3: CASSYWGGRDNSPLHF. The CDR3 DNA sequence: TGTGCCAGCAGTTACTGGGGTGGCAGGGACAATTCACCCCTCCACTTT.